This entry concerns a single T cell receptor beta chain. Its antigen is unknown. Base qualities were left out, and no much larger clone turns up one base away. This sample was taken from a study of technical replicates of blood from several donors (dated by TCRdb to 2016 to 2017). Libraries were constructed by the immunoSEQ multiplex PCR assay. Held by TCRdb, this immuneACCESS table contains in-frame sequences only and omits some clones. Under half of the omission traces to an unresolved V gene where checked; the cause of the rest is unknown. The sample table contains approximately 70,000 clones; only one count was recorded for about 97% of them. The top ten hold approximately 0.3% of the sample. CDR1 and CDR2 are drawn from the germline V gene: SGHAT, FQNNGV. V and J lose 1 base and 6 bases, and a span of 15 bases separates them. CDR3 length: 15 amino acids, cysteine to phenylalanine. CDR3 DNA only is kept here, 45 bases in frame from base 1.

Sequencing was performed on T cells isolated from PBMCs. The sequence is built from TRBV11-2 and TRBJ1-1, and possibly TRBD1, on 5 matching bases. The clonotype was recovered from a human donor in good health. The nucleotides read TGTGCCAGCAGCTTAGCCTCGTCAGGGCGCCCTGAAGCTTTCTTT. Protein translation: CASSLASSGRPEAFF. Supplemented by the reference TRBV11-2 and TRBJ1-1 proteins around the CDR3, the complete variable domain is EAGVAQSPRYKIIEKRQSVAFWCNPISGHATLYWYQQILGQGPKLLIQFQNNGVVDDSQLPKDRFSAERLKGVDSTLKIQPAKLEDSAVYLCASSLASSGRPEAFFGQGTRLTVV.